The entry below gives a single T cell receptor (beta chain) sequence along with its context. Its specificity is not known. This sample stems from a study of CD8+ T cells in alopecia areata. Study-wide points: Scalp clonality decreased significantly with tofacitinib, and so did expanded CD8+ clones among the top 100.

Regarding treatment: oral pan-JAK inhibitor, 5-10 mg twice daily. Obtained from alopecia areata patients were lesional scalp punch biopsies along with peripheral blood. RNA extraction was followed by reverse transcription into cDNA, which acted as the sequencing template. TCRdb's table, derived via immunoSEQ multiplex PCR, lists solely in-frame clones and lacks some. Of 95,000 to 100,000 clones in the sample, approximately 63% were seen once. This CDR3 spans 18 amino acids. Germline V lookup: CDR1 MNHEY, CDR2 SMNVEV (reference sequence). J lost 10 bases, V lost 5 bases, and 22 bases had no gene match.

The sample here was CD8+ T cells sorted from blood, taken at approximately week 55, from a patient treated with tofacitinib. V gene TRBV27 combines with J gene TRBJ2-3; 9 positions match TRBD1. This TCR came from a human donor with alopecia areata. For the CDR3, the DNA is TGTGCCAGCAGTAGGGTAACAGGGGGCGTTGGGGCCGGGGATGCGCAGTATTTT. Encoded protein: CASSRVTGGVGAGDAQYF.